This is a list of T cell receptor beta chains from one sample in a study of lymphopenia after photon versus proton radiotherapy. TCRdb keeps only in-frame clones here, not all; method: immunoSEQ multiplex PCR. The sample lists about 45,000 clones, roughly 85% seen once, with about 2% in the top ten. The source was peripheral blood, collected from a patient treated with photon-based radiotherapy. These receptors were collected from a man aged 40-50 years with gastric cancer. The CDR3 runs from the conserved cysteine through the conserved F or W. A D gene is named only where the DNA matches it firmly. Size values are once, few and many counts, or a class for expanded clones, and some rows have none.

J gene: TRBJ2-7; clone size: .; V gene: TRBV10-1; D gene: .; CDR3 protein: CASSDATGQTGQYF; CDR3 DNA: TGCGCCAGCAGTGACGCGACAGGCCAAACGGGGCAGTACTTC
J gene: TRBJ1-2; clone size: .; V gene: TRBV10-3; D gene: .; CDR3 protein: CAISEAEGNGYTF; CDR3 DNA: TGTGCCATCAGTGAGGCGGAGGGGAATGGCTACACCTTC
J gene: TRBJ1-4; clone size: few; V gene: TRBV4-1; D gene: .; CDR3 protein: CASSLTRGEKLFF; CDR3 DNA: TGCGCCAGCAGCCTGACACGGGGTGAAAAACTGTTTTTT
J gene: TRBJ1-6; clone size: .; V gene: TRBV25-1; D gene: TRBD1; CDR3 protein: CASSEPTGMGNSPLHF; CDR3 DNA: TGTGCCAGCAGTGAACCGACAGGGATGGGGAATTCACCCCTCCACTTT
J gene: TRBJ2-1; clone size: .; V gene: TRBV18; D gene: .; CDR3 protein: CASSPPSRRGPENEQFF; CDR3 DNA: TGTGCCAGCTCACCCCCATCCCGCCGGGGCCCAGAGAATGAGCAGTTCTTC
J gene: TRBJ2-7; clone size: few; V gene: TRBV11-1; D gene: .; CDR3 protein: CASSLEAGFYEQYF; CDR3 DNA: TGTGCCAGCAGCTTAGAGGCCGGGTTCTACGAGCAGTACTTC
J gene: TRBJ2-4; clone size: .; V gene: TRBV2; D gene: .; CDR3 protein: CASSGGDIQYF; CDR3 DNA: TGTGCCAGCAGTGGTGGGGACATTCAGTACTTC
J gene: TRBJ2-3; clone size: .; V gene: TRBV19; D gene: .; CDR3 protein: CASSIDLGGPQVDTQYF; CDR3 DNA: TGTGCCAGTAGTATAGATCTGGGGGGGCCCCAGGTAGATACGCAGTATTTT
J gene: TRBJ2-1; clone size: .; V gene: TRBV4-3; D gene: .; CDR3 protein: CASSQEEGRDEQFF; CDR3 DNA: TGCGCCAGCAGCCAAGAAGAAGGGCGGGATGAGCAGTTCTTC
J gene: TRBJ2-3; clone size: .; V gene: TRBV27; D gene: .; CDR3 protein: CASSSPGLSYTDTQYF; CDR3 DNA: TGTGCCAGCAGTTCGCCGGGTCTTTCCTACACAGATACGCAGTATTTT
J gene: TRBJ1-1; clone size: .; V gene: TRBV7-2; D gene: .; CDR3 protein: CASRLTAVATEAFF; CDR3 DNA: TGTGCCAGCAGACTTACGGCGGTGGCGACTGAAGCTTTCTTT
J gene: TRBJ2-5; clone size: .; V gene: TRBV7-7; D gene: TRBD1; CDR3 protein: CASSLGQGGRETQYF; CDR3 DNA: TGTGCCAGCAGCTTAGGACAGGGGGGGAGAGAGACCCAGTACTTC
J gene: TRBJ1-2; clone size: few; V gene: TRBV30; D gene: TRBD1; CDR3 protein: CAWSQGPGGGGYTF; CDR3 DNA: TGTGCCTGGAGCCAGGGGCCAGGGGGCGGTGGCTACACCTTC
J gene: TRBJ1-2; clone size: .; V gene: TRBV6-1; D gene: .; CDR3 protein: CASKRGQFSDYGYTF; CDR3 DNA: TGTGCCAGCAAGAGAGGGCAGTTCTCTGACTATGGCTACACCTTC
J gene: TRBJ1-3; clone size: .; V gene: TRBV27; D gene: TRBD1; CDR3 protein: CASSLRGTGSGNTIYF; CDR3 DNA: TGTGCCAGCAGTTTAAGGGGGACAGGCTCTGGAAACACCATATATTTT
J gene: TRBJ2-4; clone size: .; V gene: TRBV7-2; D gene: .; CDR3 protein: CASSLMGHGENIQYF; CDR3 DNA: TGTGCCAGCAGTCTAATGGGGCACGGGGAAAACATTCAGTACTTC
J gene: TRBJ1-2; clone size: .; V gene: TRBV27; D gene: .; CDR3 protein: CASRPIYGYTF; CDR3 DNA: TGTGCCAGCAGACCAATATATGGCTACACCTTC
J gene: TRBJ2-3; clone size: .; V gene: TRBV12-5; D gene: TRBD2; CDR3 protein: CASGNSAGGQYF; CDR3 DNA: TGTGCTAGTGGAAACTCAGCGGGGGGGCAGTATTTT
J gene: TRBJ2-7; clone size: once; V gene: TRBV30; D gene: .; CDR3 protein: CAWSSVSSYEQYF; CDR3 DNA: TGTGCCTGGAGTTCAGTCAGCTCCTACGAGCAGTACTTC
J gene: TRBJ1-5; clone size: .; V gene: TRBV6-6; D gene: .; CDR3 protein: CASRIDGTFNQPQHF; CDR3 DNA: TGTGCCAGCAGGATTGACGGAACCTTTAATCAGCCCCAGCATTTT
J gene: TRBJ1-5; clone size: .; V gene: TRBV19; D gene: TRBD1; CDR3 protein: CASSSSGTGNQPQHF; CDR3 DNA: TGTGCCAGTAGTAGTTCAGGGACAGGCAATCAGCCCCAGCATTTT
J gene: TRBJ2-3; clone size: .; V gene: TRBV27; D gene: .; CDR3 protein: CASRASSTDTQYF; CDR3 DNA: TGTGCCAGCAGAGCCAGTAGCACAGATACGCAGTATTTT
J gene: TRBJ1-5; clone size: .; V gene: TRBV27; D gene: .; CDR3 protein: CASSRDTYNQPQHF; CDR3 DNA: TGTGCCAGCAGCCGGGACACCTACAATCAGCCCCAGCATTTT
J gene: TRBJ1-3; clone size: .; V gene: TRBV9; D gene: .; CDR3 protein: CASSVGQQGNTIYF; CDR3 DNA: TGTGCCAGCAGCGTAGGGCAGCAGGGAAACACCATATATTTT
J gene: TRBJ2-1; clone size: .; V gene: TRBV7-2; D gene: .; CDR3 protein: CASSRMGPQNEQFF; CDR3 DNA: TGTGCCAGCAGCCGTATGGGACCGCAGAATGAGCAGTTCTTC
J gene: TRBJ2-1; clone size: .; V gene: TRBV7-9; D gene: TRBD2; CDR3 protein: CASRDSGGPNEQFF; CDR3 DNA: TGTGCCAGCAGGGACAGCGGGGGGCCCAATGAGCAGTTCTTC
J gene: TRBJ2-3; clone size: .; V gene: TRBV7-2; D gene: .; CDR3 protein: CASSLASRDTQYF; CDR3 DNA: TGTGCCAGCAGCTTAGCTAGCAGAGATACGCAGTATTTT
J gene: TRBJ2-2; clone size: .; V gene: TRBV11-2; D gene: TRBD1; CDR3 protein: CASSRTGANTGELFF; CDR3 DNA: TGTGCCAGCAGCAGGACAGGCGCGAACACCGGGGAGCTGTTTTTT
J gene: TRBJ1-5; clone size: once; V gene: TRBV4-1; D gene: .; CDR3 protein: CASSQPPRPPGVEQPQHF; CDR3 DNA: TGCGCCAGCAGCCAGCCACCCAGGCCCCCAGGGGTTGAACAGCCCCAGCATTTT
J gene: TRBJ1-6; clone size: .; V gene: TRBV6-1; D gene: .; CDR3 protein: CASSDLGVGNSPLHF; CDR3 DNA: TGTGCCAGCAGTGATCTGGGTGTGGGTAATTCACCCCTCCACTTT
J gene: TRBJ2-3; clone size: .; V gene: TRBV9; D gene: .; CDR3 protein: CANLSLAADTQYF; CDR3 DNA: TGTGCCAACCTTTCGTTGGCAGCCGATACGCAGTATTTT
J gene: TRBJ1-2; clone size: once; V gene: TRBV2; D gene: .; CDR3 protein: CASREPDRSPGYGYTF; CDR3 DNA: TGTGCCAGCAGAGAGCCAGACAGGTCCCCCGGGTATGGCTACACCTTC
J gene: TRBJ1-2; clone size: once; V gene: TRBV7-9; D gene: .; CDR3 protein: CASSLADSYGYTF; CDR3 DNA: TGTGCCAGCAGCTTAGCCGACAGCTATGGCTACACCTTC
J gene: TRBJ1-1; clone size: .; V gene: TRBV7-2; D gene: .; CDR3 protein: CASSEQGRAFF; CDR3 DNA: TGTGCCAGCAGCGAACAGGGTAGGGCTTTCTTT
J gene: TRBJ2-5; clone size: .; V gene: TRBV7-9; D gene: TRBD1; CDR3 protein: CASNSPGQPYQETQYF; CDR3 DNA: TGTGCCAGCAACTCCCCGGGACAGCCGTACCAAGAGACCCAGTACTTC
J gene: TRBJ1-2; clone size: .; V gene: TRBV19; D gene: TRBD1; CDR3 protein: CASSLGQPGGYGYTF; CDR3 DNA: TGTGCCAGTAGTCTGGGACAGCCCGGCGGCTATGGCTACACCTTC
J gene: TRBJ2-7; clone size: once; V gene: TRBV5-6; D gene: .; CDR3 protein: CASSLAPGQTYEQYF; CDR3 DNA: TGTGCCAGCAGCTTGGCCCCGGGACAAACTTACGAGCAGTACTTC
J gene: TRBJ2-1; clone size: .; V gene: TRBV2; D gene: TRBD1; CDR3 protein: CASRPDRGGQFF; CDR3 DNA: TGTGCCAGCAGACCTGACAGGGGTGGGCAGTTCTTC
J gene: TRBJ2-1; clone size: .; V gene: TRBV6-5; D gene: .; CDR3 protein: CASGRDQYNEQFF; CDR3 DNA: TGTGCCAGCGGAAGGGACCAATACAATGAGCAGTTCTTC
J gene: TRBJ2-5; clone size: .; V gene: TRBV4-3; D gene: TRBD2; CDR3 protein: CASSQGTSGAQETQYF; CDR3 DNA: TGCGCCAGCAGCCAGGGGACTAGCGGGGCCCAAGAGACCCAGTACTTC
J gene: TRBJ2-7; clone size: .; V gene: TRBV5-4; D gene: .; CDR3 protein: CASSLGYRMSYEQYF; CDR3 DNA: TGTGCCAGCAGCTTGGGATATCGGATGTCCTACGAGCAGTACTTC
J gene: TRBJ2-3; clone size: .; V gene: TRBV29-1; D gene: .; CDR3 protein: CSADSTDTQYF; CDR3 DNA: TGCAGCGCAGACAGTACAGATACGCAGTATTTT
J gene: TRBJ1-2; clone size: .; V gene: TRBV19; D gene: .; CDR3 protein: CATREPAYGYTF; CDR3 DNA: TGTGCCACCAGAGAGCCCGCCTATGGCTACACCTTC
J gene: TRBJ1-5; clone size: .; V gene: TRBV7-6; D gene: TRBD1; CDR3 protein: CASSQGAENQPQHF; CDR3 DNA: TGTGCCAGCAGCCAGGGGGCCGAAAATCAGCCCCAGCATTTT
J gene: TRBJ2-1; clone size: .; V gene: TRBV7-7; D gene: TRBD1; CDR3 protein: CASSPFRQGAYNEQFF; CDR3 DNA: TGTGCCAGCAGCCCCTTCCGACAGGGGGCCTACAATGAGCAGTTCTTC
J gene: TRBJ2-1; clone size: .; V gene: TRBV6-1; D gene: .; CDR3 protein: CASSEYGQYNEQFF; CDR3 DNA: TGTGCCAGCAGTGAATACGGACAATACAATGAGCAGTTCTTC
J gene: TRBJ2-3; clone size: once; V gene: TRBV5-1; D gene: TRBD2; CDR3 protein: CASSLAAGGRDTQYF; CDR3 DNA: TGCGCCAGCAGCTTGGCGGCGGGGGGCAGGGATACGCAGTATTTT
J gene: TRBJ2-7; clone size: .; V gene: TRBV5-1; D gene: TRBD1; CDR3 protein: CASSWDRGTYEQYF; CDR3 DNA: TGCGCCAGCAGCTGGGACAGGGGGACCTACGAGCAGTACTTC
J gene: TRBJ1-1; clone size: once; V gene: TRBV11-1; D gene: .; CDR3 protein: CASSRKNTEAFF; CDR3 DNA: TGTGCCAGCAGCCGTAAGAACACTGAAGCTTTCTTT
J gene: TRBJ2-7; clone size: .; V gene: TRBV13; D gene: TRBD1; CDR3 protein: CASSGQGDGYEQYF; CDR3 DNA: TGTGCCAGCTCGGGACAGGGAGACGGTTACGAGCAGTACTTC